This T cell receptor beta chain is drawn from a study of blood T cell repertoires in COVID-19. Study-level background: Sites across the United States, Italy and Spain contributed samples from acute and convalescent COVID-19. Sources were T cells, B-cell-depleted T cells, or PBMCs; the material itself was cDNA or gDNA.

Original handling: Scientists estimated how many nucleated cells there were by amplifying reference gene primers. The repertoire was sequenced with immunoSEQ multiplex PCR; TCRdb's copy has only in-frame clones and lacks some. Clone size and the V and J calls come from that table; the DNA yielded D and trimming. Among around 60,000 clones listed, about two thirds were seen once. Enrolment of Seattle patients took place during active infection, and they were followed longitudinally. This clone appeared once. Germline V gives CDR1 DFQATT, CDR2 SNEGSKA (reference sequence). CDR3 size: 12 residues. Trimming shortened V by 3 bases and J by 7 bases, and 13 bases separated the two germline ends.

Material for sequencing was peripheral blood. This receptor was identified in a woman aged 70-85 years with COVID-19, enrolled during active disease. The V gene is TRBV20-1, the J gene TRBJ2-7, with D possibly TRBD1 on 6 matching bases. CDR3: CSASPGATEQYF. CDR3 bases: TGCAGTGCTAGTCCAGGGGCTACGGAGCAGTACTTC.